These T cell receptor beta chains were read from a single sample in a study of T cells in Graves' hyperthyroidism and ophthalmopathy. TCRdb recomputed calls from the multiplex PCR reads with MiXCR, one row per CDR3 protein. The sample lists around 340,000 distinct CDR3 sequences, roughly 18% seen once, with around 47% in the top ten. The sequenced sample consisted of blood. All receptors derive from a woman aged 45-60 years with Graves' hyperthyroidism. Both conserved end residues are part of each CDR3. A D gene is named only where the DNA matches it firmly. Size is stated for part of the rows, as once, few or many counts, or as a class when the clone is expanded.

TRBJ2-3 . many TRBV11-2 CASSLGLRSMKADTQYF TGTGCCAGCAGCTTAGGGTTGCGGTCTATGAAGGCAGATACGCAGTATTTT
TRBJ2-2 . many TRBV3-1 CASGGRPQSAGELFF TGTGCCAGCGGGGGGCGCCCGCAGAGCGCCGGGGAGCTGTTTTTT
TRBJ2-5 . . TRBV18 CASSPGDAGETQYF TGTGCCAGCTCACCCGGGGACGCCGGAGAGACCCAGTACTTC
TRBJ2-5 TRBD2 . TRBV29-1 CSVHSGTLQETQYF TGCAGCGTCCACAGCGGGACCCTCCAAGAGACCCAGTACTTC
TRBJ1-4 . few TRBV2 CASSYRVSEKLFF TGTGCCAGCAGTTACAGGGTTAGTGAAAAACTGTTTTTT
TRBJ2-1 TRBD2 many TRBV28 CASSIATSGHYNEQFF TGTGCCAGCAGTATTGCCACTAGCGGCCACTACAATGAGCAGTTCTTC
TRBJ1-4 . . TRBV4-1 CASSQETATNEKLFF TGCGCCAGCAGCCAAGAGACTGCAACTAATGAAAAACTGTTTTTT
TRBJ2-3 . . TRBV29-1 CSVERGPTADTQYF TGCAGCGTTGAAAGGGGACCGACGGCAGATACGCAGTATTTT
TRBJ1-5 . . TRBV20-1 CSAQTENNQPQHF TGCAGTGCCCAGACGGAAAACAATCAGCCCCAGCATTTT
TRBJ2-2 TRBD1 . TRBV28 CASNLRTGSTGELFF TGTGCCAGCAACCTAAGGACAGGGTCCACCGGGGAGCTGTTTTTT
TRBJ2-7 TRBD1 . TRBV19 CASAGTDYEQYF TGTGCCAGTGCCGGGACAGACTACGAGCAGTACTTC
TRBJ2-7 TRBD2 few TRBV12-3/TRBV12-4 CASSLLGGGYEQYF TGTGCCAGCAGTTTGTTGGGGGGGGGATACGAGCAGTACTTC
TRBJ1-6 . . TRBV7-8 CASSLDRGFGSPLHF TGTGCCAGCAGCTTAGATCGAGGCTTTGGTTCACCCCTCCACTTT
TRBJ2-7 . few TRBV9 CASSPEEQYF TGTGCCAGCAGCCCGGAGGAGCAGTACTTC
TRBJ2-1 . few TRBV27 CASSFGLSSYNEQFF TGTGCCAGCAGTTTTGGACTCAGCTCCTACAATGAGCAGTTCTTC
TRBJ1-1 . many TRBV27 CASSLRFGLEAFF TGTGCCAGCAGTTTAAGGTTTGGCTTAGAAGCTTTCTTT
TRBJ2-2 . many TRBV28 CASSFYPGAMGSGELFF TGTGCCAGCAGTTTTTACCCCGGGGCCATGGGTTCCGGGGAGCTGTTTTTT
TRBJ1-1 . many TRBV6-1 CASQTNTEAFF TGTGCCAGCCAGACGAACACTGAAGCTTTCTTT
TRBJ1-2 TRBD1 few TRBV12-3/TRBV12-4 CASSPQGAGRGYTF TGTGCCAGCAGCCCACAGGGGGCAGGAAGGGGCTACACCTTC
TRBJ2-1 TRBD2 many TRBV28 CASSSLGLAGGPSYNEQFF TGTGCCAGCAGTTCCCTGGGACTAGCGGGAGGGCCCTCCTACAATGAGCAGTTCTTC
TRBJ2-3 . . TRBV19 CASRTGHLRTDTQYF TGTGCCAGTAGGACGGGACACCTACGCACAGATACGCAGTATTTT
TRBJ2-1 . many TRBV11-2 CASSLHNEQFF TGTGCCAGCAGCCTACACAATGAGCAGTTCTTC
TRBJ1-6 . . TRBV5-1 CASSGLPEGDGNNSPLHF TGCGCCAGCAGCGGACTACCCGAAGGGGACGGGAATAATTCACCCCTCCACTTT
TRBJ2-1 TRBD2 . TRBV29-1 CSVWTSGRSYNEQFF TGCAGCGTTTGGACTAGCGGGCGCTCCTACAATGAGCAGTTCTTC
TRBJ2-5 TRBD2 . TRBV20-1 CSAGTERGGQEAQYF TGCAGTGCTGGTACCGAGCGGGGGGGACAAGAGGCCCAGTACTTC
TRBJ2-1 . . TRBV5-1 CASSLGPGNNEQFF TGCGCCAGCAGCTTGGGGCCAGGGAACAATGAGCAGTTCTTC
TRBJ2-2 . few TRBV10-3 CAIRVSKKRTDTGELFF TGTGCCATCAGGGTCAGTAAAAAACGAACTGACACCGGGGAGCTGTTTTTT
TRBJ2-3 . many TRBV5-1 CASSWVPPGSGTDTQYF TGCGCCAGCAGCTGGGTCCCCCCAGGGTCGGGGACAGATACGCAGTATTTT
TRBJ2-1 . . TRBV29-1 CSAAGLGDEQFF TGCAGCGCTGCGGGGCTGGGGGATGAGCAGTTCTTC
TRBJ2-1 TRBD2 few TRBV20-1 CSSNPSSGNEQFF TGCAGTTCGAATCCCTCTAGCGGAAATGAGCAGTTCTTC
TRBJ1-5 . . TRBV20-1 CSASSGTLNQPQHF TGCAGTGCTTCTTCCGGGACACTCAATCAGCCCCAGCATTTT
TRBJ2-7 TRBD2 few TRBV6-2/TRBV6-3 CASRTGGLYEQYF TGTGCCAGCAGAACGGGAGGGCTATACGAGCAGTACTTC
TRBJ2-5 . many TRBV2 CASTDTGRETQYF TGTGCCAGCACCGATACAGGGCGAGAGACCCAGTACTTC
TRBJ1-5 TRBD1 many TRBV7-9 CASSSGTGGSEPQHF TGTGCCAGCAGTTCCGGGACAGGGGGCTCGGAGCCCCAGCATTTT
TRBJ2-3 . few TRBV6-1 CASSESGRMILNTDTQYF TGTGCCAGCAGTGAATCCGGAAGAATGATACTAAACACAGATACGCAGTATTTT
TRBJ2-1 . . TRBV7-9 CASSLRDGDNEQFF TGTGCCAGCAGCCTCCGGGACGGAGACAATGAGCAGTTCTTC
TRBJ1-6 . few TRBV12-3/TRBV12-4 CASRLSGGQYSPLHF TGTGCCAGCAGACTTTCGGGGGGTCAATATTCACCCCTCCACTTT
TRBJ2-1 TRBD1 . TRBV4-3 CASSPEGQGLRDEQFF TGCGCCAGCAGCCCCGAGGGACAGGGGCTTAGGGATGAGCAGTTCTTC
TRBJ2-1 TRBD2 few TRBV10-2 CASSDLELAGGGEQFF TGCGCCAGCAGTGACCTCGAGCTAGCGGGAGGAGGGGAGCAGTTCTTC
TRBJ2-7 TRBD1 few TRBV5-5 CASSLPLQGKGEQYF TGTGCCAGCAGCTTGCCCCTACAGGGGAAAGGGGAGCAGTACTTC
TRBJ2-2 TRBD2 . TRBV3-1 CASSRSGGNGELFF TGTGCCAGCAGCCGTAGCGGGGGGAATGGGGAGCTGTTTTTT